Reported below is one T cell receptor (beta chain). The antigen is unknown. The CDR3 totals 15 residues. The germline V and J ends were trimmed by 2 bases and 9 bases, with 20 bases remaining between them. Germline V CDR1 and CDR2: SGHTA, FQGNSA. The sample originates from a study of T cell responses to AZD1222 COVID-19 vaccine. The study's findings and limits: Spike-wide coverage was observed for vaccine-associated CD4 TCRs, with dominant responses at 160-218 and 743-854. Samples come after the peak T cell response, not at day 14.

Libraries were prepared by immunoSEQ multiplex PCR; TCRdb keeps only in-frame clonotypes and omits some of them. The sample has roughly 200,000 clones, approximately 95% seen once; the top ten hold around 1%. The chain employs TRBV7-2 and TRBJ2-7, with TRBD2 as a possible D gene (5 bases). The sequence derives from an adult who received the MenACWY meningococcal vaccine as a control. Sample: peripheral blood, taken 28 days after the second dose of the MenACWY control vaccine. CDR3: CASSLMTRAGFGQYF. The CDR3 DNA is TGTGCCAGCAGCTTAATGACCCGGGCGGGTTTCGGGCAGTACTTC.